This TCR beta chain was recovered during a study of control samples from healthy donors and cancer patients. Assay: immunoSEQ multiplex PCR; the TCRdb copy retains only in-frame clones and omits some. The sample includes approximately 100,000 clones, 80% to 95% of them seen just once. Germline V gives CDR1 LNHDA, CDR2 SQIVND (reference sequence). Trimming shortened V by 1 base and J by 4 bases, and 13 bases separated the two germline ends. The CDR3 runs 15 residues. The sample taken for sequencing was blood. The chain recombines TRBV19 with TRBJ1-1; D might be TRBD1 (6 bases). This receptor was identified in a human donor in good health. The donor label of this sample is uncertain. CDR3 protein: CASSIGLDSVTEAFF. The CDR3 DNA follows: TGTGCCAGTAGTATAGGTTTGGACAGTGTCACTGAAGCTTTCTTT.